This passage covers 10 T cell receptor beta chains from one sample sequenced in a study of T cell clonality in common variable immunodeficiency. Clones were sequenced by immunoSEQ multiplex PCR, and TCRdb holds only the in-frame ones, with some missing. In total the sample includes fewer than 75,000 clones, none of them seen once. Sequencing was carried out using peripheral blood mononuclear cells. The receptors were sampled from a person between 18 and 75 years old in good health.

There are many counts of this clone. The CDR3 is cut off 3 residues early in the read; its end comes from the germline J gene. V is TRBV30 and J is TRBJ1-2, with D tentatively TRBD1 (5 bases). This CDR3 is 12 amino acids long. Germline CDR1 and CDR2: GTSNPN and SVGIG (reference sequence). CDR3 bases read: TGTGCCTGGAAGGAGGGGTCTTGGGGC. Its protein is CAWKEGSWG. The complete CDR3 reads CAWKEGSWGYTF.

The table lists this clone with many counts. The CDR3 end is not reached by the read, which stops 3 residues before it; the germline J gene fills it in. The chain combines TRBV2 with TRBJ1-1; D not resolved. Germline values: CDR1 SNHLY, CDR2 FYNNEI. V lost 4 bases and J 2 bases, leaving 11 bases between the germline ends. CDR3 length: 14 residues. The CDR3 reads CASSVYRANTEAFF. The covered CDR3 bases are TGTGCCAGCAGTGTATATAGGGCCAACACTGAA.

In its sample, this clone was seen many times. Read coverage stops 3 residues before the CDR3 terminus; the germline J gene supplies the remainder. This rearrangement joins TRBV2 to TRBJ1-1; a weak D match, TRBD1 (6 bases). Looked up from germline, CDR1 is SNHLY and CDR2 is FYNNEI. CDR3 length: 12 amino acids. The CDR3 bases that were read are TGTGCCAGCAGTGAAGCGGGGGCACGA. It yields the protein CASSEAGAR. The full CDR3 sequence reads CASSEAGARAFF.

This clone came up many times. CDR3 DNA (partial): TGTGCCAGCAGCCAAGATACCAGAGGCCATTTGACC. As protein: CASSQDTRGHLT. The entire CDR3 protein is CASSQDTRGHLTQYF. The chain combines TRBV14 with TRBJ2-5; D not certain. The read is 3 residues too short to cover the CDR3 end, so that end is filled in from the germline J gene. The V and J ends lost 0 bases and 7 bases respectively, with 15 bases between them. Germline-derived CDR1 and CDR2 are SGHDN and FVKESK. There are 15 residues in the CDR3.

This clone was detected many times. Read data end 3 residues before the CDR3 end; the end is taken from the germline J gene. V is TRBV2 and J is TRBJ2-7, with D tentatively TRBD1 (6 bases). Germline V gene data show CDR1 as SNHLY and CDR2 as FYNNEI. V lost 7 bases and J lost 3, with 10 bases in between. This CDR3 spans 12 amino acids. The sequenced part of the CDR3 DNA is TGTGCCAGCACCAGGGGCAACTACGAG. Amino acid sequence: CASTRGNYE. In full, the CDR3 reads CASTRGNYEQYF.

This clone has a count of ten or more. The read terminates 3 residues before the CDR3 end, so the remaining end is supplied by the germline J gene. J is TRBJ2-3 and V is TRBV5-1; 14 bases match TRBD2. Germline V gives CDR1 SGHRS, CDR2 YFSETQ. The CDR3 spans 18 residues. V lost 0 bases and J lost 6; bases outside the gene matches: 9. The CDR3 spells CASSLEVTSGRAPDTQYF. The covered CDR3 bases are TGCGCCAGCAGCTTGGAGGTGACTAGCGGGAGGGCCCCCGATACG. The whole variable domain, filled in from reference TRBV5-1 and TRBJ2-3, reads KAGVTQTPRYLIKTRGQQVTLSCSPISGHRSVSWYQQTPGQGLQFLFEYFSETQRNKGNFPGRFSGRQFSNSRSEMNVSTLELGDSALYLCASSLEVTSGRAPDTQYFGPGTRLTVL.

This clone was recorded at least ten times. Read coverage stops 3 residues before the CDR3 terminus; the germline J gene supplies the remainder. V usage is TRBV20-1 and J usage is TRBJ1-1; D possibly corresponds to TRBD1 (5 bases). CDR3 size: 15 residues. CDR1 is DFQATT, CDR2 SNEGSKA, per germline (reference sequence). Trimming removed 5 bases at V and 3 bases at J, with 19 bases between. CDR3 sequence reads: CSAPLHGREDTEAFF. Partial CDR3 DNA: TGCAGTGCTCCTCTTCATGGCAGGGAAGACACTGAA.

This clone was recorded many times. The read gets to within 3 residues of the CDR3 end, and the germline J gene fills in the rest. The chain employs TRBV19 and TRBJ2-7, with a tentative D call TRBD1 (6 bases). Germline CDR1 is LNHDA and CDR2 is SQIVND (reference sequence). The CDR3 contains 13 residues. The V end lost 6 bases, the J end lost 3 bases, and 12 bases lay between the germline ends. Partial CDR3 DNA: TGTGCCAGTAGATCCACAGGGAGCTACGAG. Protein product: CASRSTGSYE. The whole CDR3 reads CASRSTGSYEQYF.

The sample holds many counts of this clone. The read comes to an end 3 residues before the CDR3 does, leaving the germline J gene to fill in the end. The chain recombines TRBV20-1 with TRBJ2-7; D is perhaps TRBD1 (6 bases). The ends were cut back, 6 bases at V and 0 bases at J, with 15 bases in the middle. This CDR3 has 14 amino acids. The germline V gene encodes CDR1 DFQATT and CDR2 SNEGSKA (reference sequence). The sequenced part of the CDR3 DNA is TGCAGTGCCTCTCGGCGGACAGACTCCTACGAG. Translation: CSASRRTDSYE. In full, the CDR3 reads CSASRRTDSYEQYF.

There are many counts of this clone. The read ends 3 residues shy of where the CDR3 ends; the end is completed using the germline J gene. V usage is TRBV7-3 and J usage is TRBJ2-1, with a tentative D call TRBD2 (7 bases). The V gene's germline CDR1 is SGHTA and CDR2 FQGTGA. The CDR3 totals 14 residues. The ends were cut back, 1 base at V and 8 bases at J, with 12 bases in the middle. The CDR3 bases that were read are TGTGCCAGCAGCTTAAGGGGGGGCAGCGATGAG. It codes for CASSLRGGSDE. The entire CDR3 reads CASSLRGGSDEQFF.